What follows are 14 T cell receptor beta chains derived from one specimen sequenced in a study of T cells in Graves' hyperthyroidism and ophthalmopathy. Amplified TCR beta CDR3 regions came from RNA transcripts. In the first-round RT-PCR of the TCR CDR3, the HTBI primer set was used. TCRdb reprocessed the multiplex PCR reads with MiXCR, giving one entry per CDR3 protein. Among approximately 870,000 distinct CDR3 sequences listed, roughly 40% were seen once. Sequencing used blood. These receptors originate from a man between 18 and 29 years old with Graves' hyperthyroidism.

The rearrangement links TRBV20-1 to TRBJ2-7, with 14 bases that match TRBD2. The junction had 17 bases not matched to a gene; V was cut back by 6 bases and J by 7 bases. The length of the CDR3 is 17 residues. The germline V gene encodes CDR1 DFQATT and CDR2 SNEGSKA (reference sequence). The CDR3 DNA reads as TGCAGTGCGCCCCCGGGACTAGCGGGAGACTGGGGGTTGGAGCAGTACTTC. Protein product: CSAPPGLAGDWGLEQYF.

This clonotype has more than one count but fewer than ten. The J gene is TRBJ2-2, the V gene TRBV7-8; D possibly uses TRBD1 or TRBD2 (5 bases each). This CDR3 has 16 amino acids. Germline V gene lookup returns CDR1 SGHVS and CDR2 FQNEAQ. V was cut by 5 bases and J by 3 bases, with 16 bases left in between. The CDR3 bases are TGTGCCAGCAGCCCTACAACCGGGACGGACACCGGGGAGCTGTTTTTT. It is translated as CASSPTTGTDTGELFF. Full variable domain (rest looked up from reference TRBV7-8 and TRBJ2-2): GAGVSQSPRYKVAKRGQDVALRCDPISGHVSLFWYQQALGQGPEFLTYFQNEAQLDKSGLPSDRFFAERPEGSVSTLKIQRTQQEDSAVYLCASSPTTGTDTGELFFGEGSRLTVL.

This clonotype occurred a few times. The V call is TRBV4-3, the J call TRBJ1-6; D is perhaps TRBD1 (5 bases). CDR3 length equals 17 residues. From germline, CDR1 is LGHNA and CDR2 YSLEER. Trimming left V 1 base short and J 9 bases short, with 19 bases between. Here the CDR3 DNA reads TGCGCCAGCAGCCAAGTAAGCGGGGGTGGGTCGTCTTCACCCCTCCACTTT. Amino acid sequence: CASSQVSGGGSSSPLHF.

The rearrangement joins TRBV29-1 to TRBJ1-1; a possible D gene is TRBD1 (6 bases). V was pared by 8 bases and J by 11 bases, with 21 bases between. This CDR3 is 12 amino acids long. Per germline, CDR1 SQVTM and CDR2 ANQGSEA. CDR3 amino acids: CSLADRPVEAFF. Written as DNA, the CDR3 is TGCAGCTTAGCCGACAGGCCCGTCGAGGCTTTCTTT.

The sample holds a few counts of this clonotype. The chain employs TRBV6-6 and TRBJ2-7; no definite D call. The CDR3 has 10 amino acids. CDR1 and CDR2 from the germline V gene are MNHNY and SVGAGI (reference sequence). V lost 10 bases and J 5 bases, leaving 9 bases between the germline ends. CDR3 protein: CATRLNEQYF. The CDR3 coding sequence is TGTGCCACCCGTTTAAACGAGCAGTACTTC.

This clonotype was counted a few times. CDR3 in DNA: TGTGCCAGCAGTTGGCGGGGGGGCGACGAGCAGTACTTC. This translates into CASSWRGGDEQYF. The V gene is TRBV6-6, the J gene TRBJ2-7, with 9 bases lining up with TRBD2. Germline CDR1 reads MNHNY; CDR2 reads SVGAGI (reference sequence). The CDR3 has 13 amino acids. J gave up 5 bases and V 4 bases, and 3 bases lay outside the gene matches.

This clonotype occurred many times. This rearrangement joins TRBV19 to TRBJ2-6; either TRBD1 or TRBD2 may supply D (5 bases each). The CDR3 extends over 16 amino acids. Germline CDR1 LNHDA, CDR2 SQIVND (reference sequence). Deletions cut 3 bases from V and 2 bases from J, with 11 bases between. The CDR3 reads CASSILRDPGANVLTF. In nucleotides, the CDR3 is TGTGCCAGTAGTATCCTCCGGGACCCTGGGGCCAACGTCCTGACTTTC.

The rearrangement joins TRBV20-1 to TRBJ2-7; 9 bases align to TRBD1. V shed 5 bases and J 2 bases; nucleotides not matched to a gene: 7. The germline V gene encodes CDR1 DFQATT and CDR2 SNEGSKA (reference sequence). The CDR3 runs 14 residues. The CDR3: CSAPGTGRAYEQYF. As DNA, the CDR3 is TGCAGTGCTCCAGGGACAGGGAGGGCCTACGAGCAGTACTTC.

This chain uses TRBV14 with TRBJ1-6; perhaps TRBD1 as D (6 bases). Trimming pared 1 base from V and 7 bases from J, leaving 11 bases between. Germline loops: CDR1 SGHDN, CDR2 FVKESK. The CDR3 runs 15 residues. The CDR3 loop is CASSQVGTRNSPLHF. In DNA form, the CDR3 reads TGTGCCAGCAGCCAAGTGGGGACACGAAATTCACCCCTCCACTTT.

This clonotype has at least ten counts. The chain has TRBV9 and TRBJ1-5; no definite D call. The CDR3 totals 14 residues. Germline CDR1 and CDR2: SGDLS and YYNGEE. V was cut by 3 bases and J by 0 bases, with 7 bases left in between. CDR3 in DNA: TGTGCCAGCAGCGACAGCGATAGCAATCAGCCCCAGCATTTT. It yields the protein CASSDSDSNQPQHF.

This clonotype was observed a handful of times. Written as DNA, the CDR3 is TGTGCCAGCCTACTGGACAGGGGCTCCTACGAGCAGTACTTC. Translation: CASLLDRGSYEQYF. This rearrangement joins TRBV2 to TRBJ2-7; 9 positions match TRBD1. This CDR3 has 14 amino acids. Germline V gene sequence: CDR1 SNHLY, CDR2 FYNNEI. V lost 8 bases to trimming and J lost 0 bases; unmatched junction nucleotides: 5. Drawing the rest from reference TRBV2 and TRBJ2-7, the complete variable domain is EPEVTQTPSHQVTQMGQEVILRCVPISNHLYFYWYRQILGQKVEFLVSFYNNEISEKSEIFDDQFSVERPDGSNFTLKIRSTKLEDSAMYFCASLLDRGSYEQYFGPGTRLTVT.

In its sample, this clonotype was seen a few times. The chain links TRBV6-5 to TRBJ2-5; possible D gene TRBD1, 6 bases. V lost 5 bases and J 1 base, leaving 14 bases between the germline ends. This CDR3 spans 15 amino acids. Germline V CDR1 and CDR2: MNHEY, SVGAGI. The CDR3 DNA sequence: TGTGCCAGCAGTACCGGGACAAACGTCCAAGAGACCCAGTACTTC. This encodes CASSTGTNVQETQYF.

The chain recombines TRBV4-1 with TRBJ2-5, with a weak D call TRBD2 (6 bases). The V and J ends lost 1 base and 7 bases respectively, with 22 bases between them. CDR1 and CDR2 (germline): MGHRA, YSYEKL. This CDR3 spans 17 amino acids. DNA for the CDR3: TGCGCCAGCAGCCAAGTTCCCGGGACTGAACGGATATGGACCCAGTACTTC. Amino acid sequence: CASSQVPGTERIWTQYF.

This clonotype was seen only once. The V and J genes are TRBV9 and TRBJ2-2; the D gene could be TRBD1 or TRBD2 (5 bases each). V was clipped by 4 bases and J by 0 bases, with 10 bases between them. Per the germline V gene, CDR1 is SGDLS and CDR2 is YYNGEE. The CDR3 spans 15 residues. CDR3: CASSPGRTNTGELFF. CDR3 DNA: TGTGCCAGCAGCCCGGGACGCACGAACACCGGGGAGCTGTTTTTT.